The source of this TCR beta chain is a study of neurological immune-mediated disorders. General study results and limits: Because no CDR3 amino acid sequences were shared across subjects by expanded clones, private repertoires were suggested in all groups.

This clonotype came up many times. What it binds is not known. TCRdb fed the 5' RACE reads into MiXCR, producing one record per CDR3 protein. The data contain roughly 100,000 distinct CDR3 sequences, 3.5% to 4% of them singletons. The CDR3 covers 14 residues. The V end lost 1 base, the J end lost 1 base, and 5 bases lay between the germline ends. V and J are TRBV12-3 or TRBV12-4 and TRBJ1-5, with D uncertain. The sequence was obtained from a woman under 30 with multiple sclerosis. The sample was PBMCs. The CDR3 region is CASSLGLSNQPQHF. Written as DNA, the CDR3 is TGTGCCAGCAGTTTAGGTTTGAGCAATCAGCCCCAGCATTTT.